These T cell receptor beta chains were read from a single sample in a study of beta chain features in type 1 diabetes. Clones were sequenced by immunoSEQ multiplex PCR, and TCRdb holds only the in-frame ones, with some missing. The sample lists hundreds of thousands of clones, 11% to 15% occurring once. Sequences were obtained from naive CD4+ T cells from blood. Receptor source: a man aged 18 to 29 with type 1 diabetes. CDR3s include the opening cysteine and the closing phenylalanine or tryptophan. Fields, in order: D gene, V gene, J gene, clone size, CDR3 protein, CDR3 DNA. A D gene is named only where the DNA matches it firmly. A row's size may be missing; if present it is once, few, many or a size class.

>TRBD1|TRBV5-1|TRBJ2-7|NA
CASSWVSGQGRAYEQYF
TGCGCCAGCAGCTGGGTGTCGGGACAGGGTCGTGCCTACGAGCAGTACTTC
>NA|TRBV4-3|TRBJ2-5|NA
CASSQEGGKGETQYF
TGCGCCAGCAGCCAAGAGGGGGGTAAGGGGGAGACCCAGTACTTC
>TRBD2|TRBV10-3|TRBJ2-2|few
CAIMAGGLWEPAGELFF
TGTGCCATCATGGCGGGAGGGCTTTGGGAGCCCGCCGGGGAGCTGTTTTTT
>NA|TRBV5-1|TRBJ2-7|few
CASSLGGPREQYF
TGCGCCAGCAGCTTGGGCGGGCCTCGAGAGCAGTACTTC
>TRBD2|TRBV9|TRBJ2-3|few
CASSVISGRGGTDTQYF
TGTGCCAGCAGCGTAATTAGCGGGAGAGGAGGCACAGATACGCAGTATTTT
>NA|TRBV27|TRBJ1-6|NA
CASSRPSSGGDSPLHF
TGTGCCAGCAGCCGTCCGTCCAGCGGAGGTGATTCACCCCTCCACTTT
>NA|TRBV30|TRBJ2-7|few
CAWSHSSYEQYF
TGTGCCTGGAGTCACAGCTCCTACGAGCAGTACTTC
>NA|TRBV29-1|TRBJ2-2|few
CSVQVNTGELFF
TGCAGCGTACAGGTGAACACCGGGGAGCTGTTTTTT
>NA|TRBV4-1|TRBJ1-3|NA
CASSPQGAGNTIYF
TGCGCCAGCAGCCCCCAAGGGGCAGGAAACACCATATATTTT
>NA|TRBV4-1|TRBJ2-7|few
CASSQMVSTFEQYF
TGCGCCAGCAGTCAGATGGTTTCCACCTTCGAGCAGTACTTC
>NA|TRBV21-1|TRBJ1-5|few
CASSKGAGNQPQHF
TGTGCCAGCAGCAAAGGGGCCGGTAACCAGCCCCAGCATTTT
>NA|TRBV6-1|TRBJ2-4|few
CASSEAGSRAKNIQYF
TGTGCCAGCAGTGAAGCGGGGTCGAGGGCCAAAAACATTCAGTACTTC
>NA|TRBV15|TRBJ2-2|NA
CATSRGFSPRRWGTGELFF
TGTGCCACCAGCAGAGGGTTTAGCCCAAGGAGGTGGGGCACCGGGGAGCTGTTTTTT
>NA|TRBV5-1|TRBJ2-7|few
CASSPGRSYEQYF
TGCGCCAGCAGCCCGGGACGCTCCTACGAGCAGTACTTC
>NA|TRBV15|TRBJ1-5|few
CATSLSLGGSNQPQHF
TGTGCCACCAGCCTAAGCCTGGGAGGGAGCAATCAGCCCCAGCATTTT
>TRBD2|TRBV5-6|TRBJ2-3|few
CASSFARGDTQYF
TGTGCCAGCAGCTTCGCGCGGGGGGATACGCAGTATTTT
>NA|TRBV27|TRBJ2-1|few
CASSFLATDHNEQFF
TGTGCCAGCAGTTTCTTAGCGACGGACCACAATGAGCAGTTCTTC
>NA|TRBV6-5|TRBJ1-5|NA
CASKGTSSNQPQHF
TGTGCCAGCAAGGGCACAAGCAGCAATCAGCCCCAGCATTTT